Listed below are T cell receptor beta chains from one sample, sequenced in a study of blood T cell repertoires in COVID-19. Sequencing used immunoSEQ multiplex PCR; TCRdb keeps in-frame clones, though not all of them. The sample includes over 120,000 clones, around 80% of them seen just once. The sample consisted of peripheral blood. These receptors came from a man between 65 and 80 years old who had recovered from COVID-19. Both conserved end residues are part of each CDR3. The D gene is left open where the match is weak. The size of a clone is reported for some rows only, either as once, few or many, or as a class for expanded clones.

TRBJ2-5 TRBV5-1 TRBD1 - TGCGCCAGCAGCCCGGGACAGATTCAAGAGACCCAGTACTTC CASSPGQIQETQYF
TRBJ2-7 TRBV7-2 TRBD2 few TGTGCCAGCAGCTCGCTAGCGGGAAGGGTCGAGCAGTACTTC CASSSLAGRVEQYF
TRBJ2-5 TRBV18 - - TGTGCCAGCTCACCACTACCCGGGAAGGGGACCCAGTACTTC CASSPLPGKGTQYF
TRBJ1-3 TRBV6-5 - - TGTGCCAGCAGTTACGACATTGGAAACACCATATATTTT CASSYDIGNTIYF
TRBJ2-7 TRBV10-3 TRBD2 - TGTGCCATCAGCCCCGGGACTAGCGACTACGAGCAGTACTTC CAISPGTSDYEQYF
TRBJ2-3 TRBV29-1 TRBD1 - TGCAGCGTTGATCCCGGGACAGGGGGCGCAGATACGCAGTATTTT CSVDPGTGGADTQYF
TRBJ2-7 TRBV28 - - TGTGCCAGCAGTTTAGAGACTCCTTACGAGCAGTACTTC CASSLETPYEQYF
TRBJ2-1 TRBV11-1 TRBD2 - TGTGCCAGCAGCTCCCCTAGCGGGTCCTACAATGAGCAGTTCTTC CASSSPSGSYNEQFF
TRBJ1-5 TRBV18 TRBD1 - TGTGCCAGCTCATCGCTTGACAGGGATAATCAGCCCCAGCATTTT CASSSLDRDNQPQHF
TRBJ2-1 TRBV2 TRBD1 - TGTGCCAGCAGTGAAGTCGGGGACAGGGGTTTTGGTGAGCAGTTCTTC CASSEVGDRGFGEQFF
TRBJ2-7 TRBV7-8 - few TGTGCCAGCAGCCCTAACTTCTCCTACGAGCAGTACTTC CASSPNFSYEQYF
TRBJ1-1 TRBV12-3/TRBV12-4 - - TGTGCCAGCAGCCCCCAGGGCACTGAAGCTTTCTTT CASSPQGTEAFF
TRBJ2-7 TRBV7-9 TRBD1 - TGTGCCAGCAGCTTTAACAGACAGGGCGAGCAGTACTTC CASSFNRQGEQYF
TRBJ1-1 TRBV29-1 - few TGCAGCGTTGATACAGATGAAGCTTTCTTT CSVDTDEAFF
TRBJ2-3 TRBV7-9 TRBD2 - TGTGCCAGCAGCCCGGGGACTAGCGGGAAAAACACAGATACGCAGTATTTT CASSPGTSGKNTDTQYF
TRBJ2-5 TRBV5-1 - - TGCGCCAGCAGGGTTACAAGCGCCGCTGCGGAGACCCAGTACTTC CASRVTSAAAETQYF
TRBJ2-1 TRBV25-1 - - TGTGCCAGCAGTGCTGCAGGGTCCAATGAGCAGTTCTTC CASSAAGSNEQFF
TRBJ2-3 TRBV4-1 - - TGCGCCAGCAGCCAAGCCGGCACAGATACGCAGTATTTT CASSQAGTDTQYF
TRBJ2-3 TRBV7-2 - - TGTGCCAGCAGCTCGGGCGGGGCTCCAAGCACAGATACGCAGTATTTT CASSSGGAPSTDTQYF
TRBJ2-1 TRBV11-2 - - TGTGCCAGCAGCTTAAGTAGCGGCTACAATGAGCAGTTCTTC CASSLSSGYNEQFF